This T cell receptor beta chain was documented in a study of shared clonotypes between healthy human individuals. The investigators split CD4+ cells into a CD45RA+ naive subset and a CD45RA-negative memory subset. This CDR3 has 15 amino acids. Germline loops: CDR1 MDHEN, CDR2 SYDVKM. J was trimmed by 4 bases and V by 2 bases; bases with no gene match: 4. Data came from immunoSEQ multiplex PCR; TCRdb stores just in-frame clones and leaves some out. The repertoire holds about 1.1 million clones, with about 72% as singletons. This clonotype originated in a man in his late teens or twenties in good health. Some clones in this sample may be carry-over from other donors' samples. The sequenced sample was memory CD4+ T cells from PBMCs. Subset described: CD45RA-negative fraction. The V call is TRBV28, the J call TRBJ2-2; 7 positions agree with TRBD2. The CDR3 DNA reads TGTGCCAGCAGTTTAGCGGGAGCCGGCACCGGGGAGCTGTTTTTT. Amino acids: CASSLAGAGTGELFF.